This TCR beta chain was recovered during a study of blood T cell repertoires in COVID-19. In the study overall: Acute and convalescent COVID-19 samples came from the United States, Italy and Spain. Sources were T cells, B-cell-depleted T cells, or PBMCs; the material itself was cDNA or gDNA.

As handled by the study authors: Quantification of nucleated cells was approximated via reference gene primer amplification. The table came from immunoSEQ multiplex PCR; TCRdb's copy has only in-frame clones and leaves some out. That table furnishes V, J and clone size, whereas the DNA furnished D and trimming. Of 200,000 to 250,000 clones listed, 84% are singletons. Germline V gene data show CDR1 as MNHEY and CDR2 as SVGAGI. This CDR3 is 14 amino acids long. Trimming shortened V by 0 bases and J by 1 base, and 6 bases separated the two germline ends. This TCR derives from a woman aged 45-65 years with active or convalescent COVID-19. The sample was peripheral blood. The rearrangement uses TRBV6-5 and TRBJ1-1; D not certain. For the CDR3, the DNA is TGTGCCAGCAGTTACTCACAGAGGAACACTGAAGCTTTCTTT. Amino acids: CASSYSQRNTEAFF.